Shown below are 26 T cell receptor beta chains from a single sample sequenced in a study of cytomegalovirus exposure and HLA in healthy donors (dated by TCRdb to 2016 to 2017). Libraries were made using the immunoSEQ multiplex PCR assay. For the multiplex PCR, a mixture combining 60 forward primers for TCR Vbeta segments and 13 reverse primers for TCR Jbeta segments was used. The clones in this table, taken by TCRdb from immuneACCESS, are in-frame only. Not every clone is retained; where verified, under half of the shortfall comes from an unresolved V gene, and the cause of the rest is unknown. Within this sample are roughly 100,000 clones, with more than 60% of them counted one time only. Around 5% of the sample is in the top ten clones. Sample: PBMCs. The receptors originated from a female donor in good health and CMV-seropositive.

The V and J genes are TRBV7-2 and TRBJ2-3, with 7 bases identical to TRBD2. Germline loops: CDR1 SGHTA, CDR2 FQGNSA. Unmatched junction bases numbered 6, after V lost 6 bases and J lost 6 bases. This CDR3 is built from 13 residues. CDR3 amino acids: CASRVAGTDTQYF. The CDR3 DNA reads as TGTGCCAGCAGGGTAGCGGGTACCGATACGCAGTATTTT.

This clone was counted once. The V and J genes are TRBV5-1 and TRBJ2-7, with 9 bases identical to TRBD1. The J segment lost 4 bases and the V segment lost 4 bases, leaving 6 bases of the junction unmatched. The germline CDR1 and CDR2 sequences are SGHRS and YFSETQ. There are 14 residues in the CDR3. The CDR3 DNA sequence: TGCGCCAGCAGCGACGGGACAGGGAGTTACGAGCAGTACTTC. Amino acids: CASSDGTGSYEQYF.

The V and J genes are TRBV30 and TRBJ1-2; possible D gene TRBD1, 6 bases. This CDR3 contains 14 residues. Germline CDR1 reads GTSNPN; CDR2 reads SVGIG (reference sequence). The CDR3 reads CATRDIPYSYGYTF. In DNA form, the CDR3 reads TGTGCTACACGGGACATTCCATATAGCTATGGCTACACCTTC.

The V call is TRBV28, the J call TRBJ1-3; TRBD1 matches 8 bases. The CDR3 sequence is 15 residues long. Germline assignment: CDR1 MDHEN and CDR2 SYDVKM. V lost 6 bases to trimming and J lost 4 bases; unmatched junction nucleotides: 8. The CDR3 DNA reads TGTGCCAGCAGACATCGGACAGGGTCAGGAAACACCATATATTTT. It specifies CASRHRTGSGNTIYF. Full variable domain (outside the CDR3, taken from reference TRBV28 and TRBJ1-3): DVKVTQSSRYLVKRTGEKVFLECVQDMDHENMFWYRQDPGLGLRLIYFSYDVKMKEKGDIPEGYSVSREKKERFSLILESASTNQTSMYLCASRHRTGSGNTIYFGEGSWLTVV.

The chain couples TRBV5-1 to TRBJ2-1; 8 bases are a match to TRBD2. Germline CDR1 reads SGHRS; CDR2 reads YFSETQ. The CDR3 consists of 15 residues. The J segment lost 3 bases and the V segment lost 2 bases, leaving 4 bases of the junction unmatched. CDR3 region: CASSLRLAIYNEQFF. CDR3 DNA: TGCGCCAGCAGCTTAAGACTAGCGATCTACAATGAGCAGTTCTTC.

This clone has more than one count but fewer than ten. J is TRBJ1-2 and V is TRBV5-5, with D uncertain. The germline V gene has CDR1 SGHKS and CDR2 YYEKEE (reference sequence). This CDR3 comprises 13 residues. Trimming took off 4 bases at V and 2 bases at J, with 9 bases between the two ends. CDR3 protein: CASSVDLNYGYTF. The CDR3 bases are TGTGCCAGCAGCGTGGACCTAAACTATGGCTACACCTTC.

The J gene is TRBJ2-3, the V gene TRBV7-3; D gene ambiguous. V was clipped by 1 base and J by 13 bases, with 15 bases between them. The germline V gene has CDR1 SGHTA and CDR2 FQGTGA. The CDR3 length is 13 residues. The CDR3 sequence: CASSLKGSPVKYF. CDR3 DNA: TGTGCCAGCAGCTTAAAAGGTAGCCCTGTAAAGTATTTT.

V usage is TRBV19 and J usage is TRBJ1-5, with D hard to call. The germline V and J ends were trimmed by 3 bases and 2 bases, with 8 bases remaining between them. This CDR3 has 14 residues. Looked up from germline, CDR1 is LNHDA and CDR2 is SQIVND (reference sequence). The CDR3 reads CASSMSGGNQPQHF. In DNA, the CDR3 is TGTGCCAGTAGTATGTCCGGGGGCAATCAGCCCCAGCATTTT.

The chain is built from TRBV2 and TRBJ1-5; D possibly corresponds to TRBD1 (5 bases). V was clipped by 2 bases and J by 0 bases, with 11 bases between them. The CDR3 has 16 amino acids. Germline V lookup: CDR1 SNHLY, CDR2 FYNNEI. The CDR3 here is CASSERGSYSNQPQHF. Here the CDR3 DNA reads TGTGCCAGCAGTGAACGGGGGAGTTATAGCAATCAGCCCCAGCATTTT.

The chain carries TRBV7-2 and TRBJ2-7, with 7 bases aligning to TRBD2. Looked up from germline, CDR1 is SGHTA and CDR2 is FQGNSA. This CDR3 has 13 residues. V lost 0 bases, J lost 9 bases, and 5 bases stayed unmatched. CDR3 in DNA: TGTGCCAGCAGCTTAGCGCAAGGGAGGGGGCAGTACTTC. Amino acids: CASSLAQGRGQYF.

This clone was detected only once. The chain recombines TRBV6-1 with TRBJ1-1; D unresolved. Trimming pared 3 bases from V and 6 bases from J, leaving 14 bases between. CDR3 length equals 14 residues. Germline V gene lookup returns CDR1 MNHNS and CDR2 SASEGT. The CDR3 DNA sequence: TGTGCCAGCAGTGAGCGGGTGCCCAAGGCTGAAGCTTTCTTT. Translation gives CASSERVPKAEAFF.

The CDR3 spells CASSIQTGTGNTEAFF. The CDR3 DNA is TGTGCCAGTAGTATCCAAACAGGGACGGGGAACACTGAAGCTTTCTTT. The V call is TRBV19, the J call TRBJ1-1, with a tentative D call TRBD1 (6 bases). Germline V gives CDR1 LNHDA, CDR2 SQIVND (reference sequence). CDR3 length: 16 residues. The ends were cut back, 3 bases at V and 1 base at J, with 15 bases in the middle.

The chain joins TRBV9 to TRBJ2-5; tentatively, D is TRBD2 (7 bases). Trimming stripped 2 bases from V and 1 base from J, with 21 bases between. The CDR3 runs to 18 residues. Germline loops: CDR1 SGDLS, CDR2 YYNGEE. CDR3 sequence: CASSVGGGALGAQETQYF. The DNA of the CDR3 is TGTGCCAGCAGCGTGGGCGGGGGAGCCCTGGGGGCCCAAGAGACCCAGTACTTC. Based on the CDR3 plus reference TRBV9 and TRBJ2-5, the full variable domain is DSGVTQTPKHLITATGQRVTLRCSPRSGDLSVYWYQQSLDQGLQFLIQYYNGEERAKGNILERFSAQQFPDLHSELNLSSLELGDSALYFCASSVGGGALGAQETQYFGPGTRLLVL.

Turning to this clone: This CDR3 is also generated by other DNA sequences in the sample. The chain carries TRBV18 and TRBJ1-1; D is possibly TRBD1 (6 bases). Germline CDR1 is KGHSH and CDR2 is LQKENI. The CDR3 sequence is 14 residues long. V was trimmed by 2 bases and J by 1 base, leaving 8 bases between them. CDR3 sequence reads: CASSPGGGNTEAFF. CDR3 nucleotides: TGTGCCAGCTCACCAGGGGGCGGGAACACTGAAGCTTTCTTT.

The table lists this clone with a few counts. The CDR3 DNA follows: TGTGCCAGCAGCAAGGGAGCAGGGGGCTCGGAGGGCTACACCTTC. This encodes CASSKGAGGSEGYTF. This sequence joins TRBV11-1 and TRBJ1-2, with 8 nucleotides matching TRBD1. The CDR3 totals 15 residues. V was clipped by 5 bases and J by 8 bases; unmatched bases: 13. Germline assignment: CDR1 SGHAT and CDR2 FQDESV (reference sequence).

The chain couples TRBV4-2 to TRBJ2-7, with a possible D match to TRBD1 (6 bases). Trimming pared 0 bases from V and 2 bases from J, leaving 8 bases between. Germline V CDR1 and CDR2: LGHNA, YNFKEQ. This CDR3 comprises 14 residues. As DNA, the CDR3 is TGTGCCAGCAGCCAAGACGGACAGACCTACGAGCAGTACTTC. As protein: CASSQDGQTYEQYF.

This CDR3 is CASSSTGTYNSPLHF. Here the CDR3 DNA reads TGTGCCAGCAGTTCTACAGGGACCTATAATTCACCCCTCCACTTT. The rearrangement joins TRBV7-3 to TRBJ1-6, with a weak D call TRBD1 (6 bases). Germline loops: CDR1 SGHTA, CDR2 FQGTGA. V gave up 6 bases and J gave up 2 bases, with 11 bases separating them. The CDR3 runs 15 residues.

This chain uses TRBV18 with TRBJ2-7; tentative D call: TRBD1 (6 bases). Germline V gene sequence: CDR1 KGHSH, CDR2 LQKENI. Trimming took off 0 bases at V and 2 bases at J, with 8 bases between the two ends. The CDR3 consists of 14 residues. The CDR3 nucleotides read TGTGCCAGCTCACCACCGACAGGAGCCTACGAGCAGTACTTC. It encodes CASSPPTGAYEQYF. The full variable domain, completed using reference TRBV18 and TRBJ2-7, is NAGVMQNPRHLVRRRGQEARLRCSPMKGHSHVYWYRQLPEEGLKFMVYLQKENIIDESGMPKERFSAEFPKEGPSILRIQQVVRGDSAAYFCASSPPTGAYEQYFGPGTRLTVT.

This rearrangement joins TRBV5-1 to TRBJ1-3; 8 positions agree with TRBD1. The CDR3 spans 16 residues. After removal of 4 bases from V and 2 bases from J, the junction contained 8 bases not matched to a gene. Germline V gene data show CDR1 as SGHRS and CDR2 as YFSETQ. The CDR3 DNA sequence: TGCGCCAGCAGCAGGGAGGACAGGGTCACTGGAAACACCATATATTTT. This translates into CASSREDRVTGNTIYF.

This chain joins TRBV7-2 and TRBJ1-2; a weak D match, TRBD1 (5 bases). CDR3 length: 14 residues. Germline-derived CDR1 and CDR2 are SGHTA and FQGNSA. V lost 5 bases to trimming and J lost 7 bases, with 17 bases between them. CDR3 nucleotide sequence: TGTGCCAGCAGCGTTTCACGGGGGACGGGTGGCTACACCTTC. Its protein product is CASSVSRGTGGYTF.

This chain connects TRBV5-5 to TRBJ2-7; no clear D gene. The V gene's germline CDR1 is SGHKS and CDR2 YYEKEE (reference sequence). The ends were cut back, 2 bases at V and 3 bases at J, with 12 bases in the middle. This CDR3 spans 14 amino acids. The CDR3 loop is CASSLSLSGYEQYF. CDR3 DNA sequence: TGTGCCAGCAGCTTAAGCCTTTCCGGCTACGAGCAGTACTTC.

In its sample, this clone was seen once. This chain links TRBV28 with TRBJ1-1; 8 nucleotides align to TRBD1. Germline V CDR1 and CDR2: MDHEN, SYDVKM. The J segment lost 1 base and the V segment lost 7 bases, leaving 5 bases of the junction unmatched. The length of the CDR3 is 14 residues. CDR3 DNA: TGTGCCAGCATGAACAGGGGGAAGAACACTGAAGCTTTCTTT. Protein product: CASMNRGKNTEAFF.

The V gene is TRBV2, the J gene TRBJ2-1, with 9 positions matching TRBD2. Per germline, CDR1 SNHLY and CDR2 FYNNEI. The J segment lost 6 bases and the V segment lost 6 bases, leaving 12 bases of the junction unmatched. CDR3 length equals 16 residues. This CDR3 is CASRATGSSGSNEQFF. The DNA of the CDR3 is TGTGCCAGCAGGGCAACAGGGAGTAGCGGGAGCAATGAGCAGTTCTTC.

The chain carries TRBV5-1 and TRBJ2-6, with TRBD2 matching over 10 bases. The CDR3 has 21 amino acids. The germline gives CDR1 SGHRS, CDR2 YFSETQ. Trimming took 4 bases from V and 0 from J; bases not matched to a gene: 16. CDR3 in amino acids: CASSLAAGTSETFSGANVLTF. The DNA for the CDR3 is TGCGCCAGCAGCCTCGCAGCCGGGACTAGCGAGACCTTCTCTGGGGCCAACGTCCTGACTTTC.

In its sample, this clone was seen once. This rearrangement joins TRBV9 to TRBJ1-1; D may be TRBD1 (5 bases). V shed 0 bases and J shed 6 bases, with 12 bases lying between them. Germline V lookup: CDR1 SGDLS, CDR2 YYNGEE. There are 14 residues in the CDR3. The CDR3 spells CASSVDRTTSEAFF. CDR3 nucleotides: TGTGCCAGCAGCGTAGATAGGACAACCTCTGAAGCTTTCTTT.

This chain joins TRBV9 and TRBJ1-3; 8 positions match TRBD1. With 2 bases clipped from V and 0 bases from J, the junction kept 1 base outside the gene matches. CDR3 length: 15 residues. The V gene's germline CDR1 is SGDLS and CDR2 YYNGEE. As DNA, the CDR3 is TGTGCCAGCAGCGTCCAGGGGGCCTCTGGAAACACCATATATTTT. Translation: CASSVQGASGNTIYF.